These 5 T cell receptor beta chains came from one sample sequenced in a study of CD4 T cells in relation to SARS-CoV-2 and coronaviruses (dated by TCRdb to 2020 to 2023). Library preparation employed the immunoSEQ multiplex PCR assay. Here the immuneACCESS table is served through TCRdb, limited to in-frame sequences with V and J called. Missing clones are a known gap in these copies; in checked studies unresolved V genes cover under half, and the rest lacks a known reason. This sample is represented by around 70,000 clones; over 70% of them were singletons. The biggest ten clones account for over 1.5% of the sample. CD4+ T cells from unexposed donors were collected before the COVID-19 pandemic (2011-2018). The sequencing sample was made of memory CD4+ T cells from PBMCs. The cell subset or site label for this specimen denotes: memory (non-naive) CD4+ T cells. Source of these receptors: a human donor in good health.

The rearrangement joins TRBV10-3 to TRBJ1-1, with D possibly TRBD1 on 5 matching bases. This CDR3 comprises 13 residues. The V gene's germline CDR1 is ENHRY and CDR2 SYGVKD. Trimming pared 7 bases from V and 0 bases from J, leaving 9 bases between. CDR3: CAITGPLNTEAFF. CDR3 DNA sequence: TGTGCCATCACAGGGCCATTGAACACTGAAGCTTTCTTT.

This clone was seen just once. The V gene is TRBV11-3, the J gene TRBJ2-1; 9 nucleotides match TRBD2. This CDR3 spans 15 amino acids. CDR1 SGHNT and CDR2 YENEEA come from the germline V gene. The trim removed 2 bases at V and 8 bases at J, leaving 7 bases unmatched. The CDR3: CASSLRRGGSHEQFF. Here the CDR3 DNA reads TGTGCCAGCAGCTTACGGCGGGGGGGCAGCCATGAGCAGTTCTTC.

The chain recombines TRBV5-1 with TRBJ2-7; tentatively, D is TRBD1 or TRBD2 (5 bases each). Trimming cost V 5 bases and J 1 base, with 16 bases left between them. CDR1 is SGHRS and CDR2 is YFSETQ in the germline V gene. CDR3 length: 15 residues. The CDR3 loop is CASRPRGAASYEQYF. CDR3 nucleotide sequence: TGCGCCAGCAGGCCCCGAGGGGCCGCTTCCTACGAGCAGTACTTC.

The chain links TRBV3-1 (or the pseudogene TRBV3-2) to TRBJ1-3; D gene unclear. The CDR3 loop spans 12 amino acids. The germline V gene has CDR1 LGHDT and CDR2 YNNKEL (reference sequence). V was cut by 6 bases and J by 1 base, with 4 bases left in between. This chain's CDR3 is CASSLSGNTIYF. CDR3 in DNA: TGTGCCAGCAGTCTGTCTGGAAACACCATATATTTT.

The chain joins TRBV12-3 or TRBV12-4 to TRBJ1-1, with 9 positions matching TRBD1. The CDR3 contains 13 residues. Trimming cost V 6 bases and J 4 bases; bases outside gene matches: 3. The CDR3 spells CASREQGATEAFF. The CDR3 nucleotides read TGTGCCAGCAGGGAACAGGGGGCCACTGAAGCTTTCTTT.